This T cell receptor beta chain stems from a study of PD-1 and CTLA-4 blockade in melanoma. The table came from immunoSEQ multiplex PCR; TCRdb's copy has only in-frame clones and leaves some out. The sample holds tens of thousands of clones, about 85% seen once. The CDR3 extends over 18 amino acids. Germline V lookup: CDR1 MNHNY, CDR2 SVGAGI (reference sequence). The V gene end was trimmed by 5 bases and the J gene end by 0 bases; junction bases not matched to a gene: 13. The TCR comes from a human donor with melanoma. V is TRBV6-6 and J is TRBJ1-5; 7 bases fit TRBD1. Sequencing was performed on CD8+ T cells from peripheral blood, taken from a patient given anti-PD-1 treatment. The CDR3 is CASSPGDSFSHSNQPQHF. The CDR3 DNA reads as TGTGCCAGCAGTCCTGGGGACAGCTTCTCACATAGCAATCAGCCCCAGCATTTT.